Included here is one TCR beta chain sequence, with context. What it binds is unknown. This record belongs to a study of yellow fever vaccine responses in identical twins. Overall study findings and caveats: Twin vaccine T cell responses reportedly seemed partly convergent, partly personalized.

Each CDR3 protein is one row after TCRdb ran MiXCR on the RT-PCR reads. Here the sample spans approximately 20,000 distinct CDR3 sequences, approximately 72% being singletons. This TCR was sampled from a woman aged 18 to 35 who received the yellow fever vaccine. The source was T cells from blood (PBMCs), unsorted or a sorted subset (not recorded which), collected before or after yellow fever vaccination (not recorded which).

The CDR3 DNA reads TGTGCCACCAGTTCCGGGGGGGTCATCCACAATGAGCAGTTCTTC. Its protein is CATSSGGVIHNEQFF. The gene calls are TRBV24-1 and TRBJ2-1, with 8 nucleotides matching TRBD2. The V and J ends lost 6 bases and 5 bases, in that order; junction bases with no gene match: 8. The CDR3 contains 15 residues. Germline loops: CDR1 KGHDR, CDR2 SFDVKD.